These 26 T cell receptor beta chains came from one sample sequenced in a study of blood T cell repertoires in COVID-19. This table comes from immunoSEQ multiplex PCR, and its TCRdb copy is limited to in-frame clones, with some not included. The sample lists 150,000 to 180,000 clones; about 80% were seen once. Source material: peripheral blood. These receptors were taken from a woman in her sixties or seventies with acute or convalescent COVID-19.

V usage is TRBV12-3 or TRBV12-4 and J usage is TRBJ2-2; D is unclear. The CDR3 sequence is 11 residues long. Trimming took off 6 bases at V and 8 bases at J, with 7 bases between the two ends. The DNA for the CDR3 is TGTGCCAGCAGCCAGGCGGGGGAGCTGTTTTTT. It encodes CASSQAGELFF.

The chain carries TRBV7-3 and TRBJ2-7, with 10 bases fitting TRBD1. The CDR3 sequence is 15 residues long. Trimming at V came to 5 bases and at J to 5 bases, leaving 9 bases not matched to a gene. From germline, CDR1 is SGHTA and CDR2 FQGTGA. The CDR3 nucleotides are TGTGCCAGCAGCCGAACCGGGACAGGGGACAACGAGCAGTACTTC. It encodes CASSRTGTGDNEQYF.

In regard to this clone: The junction does not match germline at one end; this may be a read error. This sequence joins TRBV6-5 and TRBJ1-5; D ambiguous. The germline V gene encodes CDR1 MNHEY and CDR2 SVGAGI. The CDR3 consists of 13 residues. CDR3 residues: CAGSSRSNQPQHF. Written as DNA, the CDR3 is TGTGCCGGCAGTTCAAGGAGTAATCAGCCCCAGCATTTT.

The CDR3 reads CASSQELRQETQYF. The CDR3 region has the DNA TGTGCCAGCAGCCAAGAACTTCGCCAAGAGACCCAGTACTTC. The rearrangement uses TRBV14 and TRBJ2-5; D is uncertain. V lost 0 bases and J lost 1, with 6 bases in between. Germline CDR1 SGHDN, CDR2 FVKESK. CDR3 length equals 14 residues.

The chain is built from TRBV28 and TRBJ1-5; 7 bases are a match to TRBD1. The CDR3 consists of 13 residues. In germline, CDR1 is MDHEN, CDR2 SYDVKM. V lost 7 bases and J lost 5; bases outside the gene matches: 5. DNA of the CDR3: TGTGCCAGCACACAGGGGACTGATCAGCCCCAGCATTTT. It is translated as CASTQGTDQPQHF. Filled out from reference TRBV28 and TRBJ1-5, the complete variable domain reads DVKVTQSSRYLVKRTGEKVFLECVQDMDHENMFWYRQDPGLGLRLIYFSYDVKMKEKGDIPEGYSVSREKKERFSLILESASTNQTSMYLCASTQGTDQPQHFGDGTRLSIL.

V and J are TRBV5-1 and TRBJ2-1, with no clear D. CDR3 length: 13 amino acids. V dropped 1 base and J dropped 5 bases, with 7 bases sitting between them. CDR1 is SGHRS, CDR2 YFSETQ, per germline. DNA for the CDR3: TGCGCCAGCAGCTTGACCACAAACAATGAGCAGTTCTTC. Its translation is CASSLTTNNEQFF.

The V gene is TRBV5-1, the J gene TRBJ1-1; D ambiguous. Trimming pared 4 bases from V and 1 base from J, leaving 17 bases between. CDR1 SGHRS and CDR2 YFSETQ come from the germline V gene. The CDR3 is 16 residues long. The CDR3 sequence: CASSPTPGIWNTEAFF. CDR3 nucleotides: TGCGCCAGCAGCCCCACCCCCGGGATTTGGAACACTGAAGCTTTCTTT.

This clone was counted only a few times. The chain carries TRBV28 and TRBJ2-1; 10 bases align to TRBD2. This CDR3 is built from 24 residues. In germline, CDR1 is MDHEN, CDR2 SYDVKM. Unmatched junction bases numbered 31, after V lost 8 bases and J lost 0 bases. The CDR3 nucleotides read TGTGCCAGCGCTCCGCGGAAGCCCTACTTTAGCGGGGGGAGAGAGGCTAGCTCCTACAATGAGCAGTTCTTC. This sequence encodes CASAPRKPYFSGGREASSYNEQFF.

This clone has only a few counts. The chain is built from TRBV19 and TRBJ1-2; D not resolved. Germline CDR1 reads LNHDA; CDR2 reads SQIVND (reference sequence). CDR3 length: 15 residues. The ends were cut back, 3 bases at V and 8 bases at J, with 19 bases in the middle. The CDR3: CASSMVSEVLYGYTF. In DNA, the CDR3 is TGTGCCAGTAGTATGGTATCTGAGGTTCTCTACGGCTACACCTTC. The variable domain in full, completed from reference TRBV19 and TRBJ1-2, reads DGGITQSPKYLFRKEGQNVTLSCEQNLNHDAMYWYRQDPGQGLRLIYYSQIVNDFQKGDIAEGYSVSREKKESFPLTVTSAQKNPTAFYLCASSMVSEVLYGYTFGSGTRLTVV.

This CDR3 reads CASSYSVQGTHEQYF. CDR3 bases: TGTGCCAGCAGTTACTCGGTTCAGGGAACCCACGAGCAGTACTTC. The rearrangement links TRBV6-6 to TRBJ2-7; D may be TRBD1 (5 bases). Trimming left V 0 bases short and J 5 bases short, with 14 bases between. The V gene's germline CDR1 is MNHNY and CDR2 SVGAGI (reference sequence). The CDR3 contains 15 residues.

V is TRBV27 and J is TRBJ2-7; D not resolved. Between the trimmed V and J ends, which lost 3 bases and 0 bases, there was a span of 9 bases. The CDR3 runs to 14 residues. Germline V CDR1 and CDR2: MNHEY, SMNVEV (reference sequence). CDR3 nucleotides: TGTGCCAGCAGTTTGCGGTCCAGCTCCTACGAGCAGTACTTC. As protein: CASSLRSSSYEQYF.

The J gene is TRBJ2-5, the V gene TRBV7-9; 7 bases map to TRBD1. Germline CDR1 reads SEHNR; CDR2 reads FQNEAQ (reference sequence). The CDR3 covers 15 residues. Losses at the gene ends were 2 bases for V and 4 bases for J; bases not matched to a gene: 7. This chain's CDR3 is CASSLRTGTRETQYF. The CDR3 bases are TGTGCCAGCAGCTTACGGACAGGCACTCGAGAGACCCAGTACTTC.

This clone was observed once. V is TRBV7-9 and J is TRBJ1-5; D unclear. V shed 6 bases and J shed 8 bases, with 20 bases lying between them. Germline V gene lookup returns CDR1 SEHNR and CDR2 FQNEAQ (reference sequence). The CDR3 spans 15 residues. CDR3 residues: CASSPTVGSLEPQHF. The CDR3 DNA reads TGTGCCAGCAGTCCCACAGTAGGTTCGCTGGAGCCCCAGCATTTT. Full variable domain (rest looked up from reference TRBV7-9 and TRBJ1-5): DTGVSQNPRHKITKRGQNVTFRCDPISEHNRLYWYRQTLGQGPEFLTYFQNEAQLEKSRLLSDRFSAERPKGSFSTLEIQRTEQGDSAMYLCASSPTVGSLEPQHFGDGTRLSIL.

V is TRBV9 and J is TRBJ1-2, with TRBD1 matching over 8 bases. The CDR3 is 15 residues long. V lost 3 bases to trimming and J lost 2 bases; unmatched junction nucleotides: 6. Germline V CDR1 and CDR2: SGDLS, YYNGEE. CDR3 amino acids: CASSDRTGINYGYTF. Here the CDR3 DNA reads TGTGCCAGCAGCGACCGGACAGGGATCAACTATGGCTACACCTTC. Variable domain in full (rest from reference TRBV9 and TRBJ1-2): DSGVTQTPKHLITATGQRVTLRCSPRSGDLSVYWYQQSLDQGLQFLIQYYNGEERAKGNILERFSAQQFPDLHSELNLSSLELGDSALYFCASSDRTGINYGYTFGSGTRLTVV.

This chain connects TRBV6-6 to TRBJ1-1, with D perhaps TRBD1 (6 bases). The germline V and J ends were trimmed by 4 bases and 3 bases, with 9 bases remaining between them. The CDR3 sequence is 13 residues long. Germline values: CDR1 MNHNY, CDR2 SVGAGI (reference sequence). Here the CDR3 DNA reads TGTGCCAGCAGTTCGAGGACAGACACTGAAGCTTTCTTT. Its protein product is CASSSRTDTEAFF.

The chain combines TRBV18 with TRBJ1-2; 7 bases agree with TRBD1. Trimming at V came to 0 bases and at J to 4 bases, leaving 2 bases not matched to a gene. Germline V gene data show CDR1 as KGHSH and CDR2 as LQKENI. This CDR3 region has 14 residues. CDR3 residues: CASSPPWDSYGYTF. The CDR3 DNA reads TGTGCCAGCTCACCACCCTGGGACAGCTATGGCTACACCTTC.

V usage is TRBV21-1 and J usage is TRBJ2-5; the table gives TRBD1 as D, unverified against the DNA. TRBV21-1 is classified as a pseudogene. The CDR3 has 14 residues. CDR3 loop: CASSNDRYQETQYF. The CDR3 DNA sequence: TGTGCCAGCAGCAACGACAGATACCAAGAGACCCAGTACTTC.

J is TRBJ1-1 and V is TRBV6-5, with D perhaps matching TRBD1 (5 bases). V was clipped by 2 bases and J by 6 bases, with 13 bases between them. The CDR3 loop spans 14 amino acids. From germline, CDR1 is MNHEY and CDR2 SVGAGI. The CDR3 DNA reads as TGTGCCAGCAGTTACGTTTTCGGGGGGGCTGAAGCTTTCTTT. Translating it yields CASSYVFGGAEAFF.

The chain combines TRBV6-5 with TRBJ1-1, with D maybe TRBD1 (5 bases). This CDR3 has 13 residues. Germline lookup yields CDR1 MNHEY and CDR2 SVGAGI. V lost 6 bases and J 0 bases, leaving 8 bases between the germline ends. As DNA, the CDR3 is TGTGCCAGCAGCTTACAGGTGAACACTGAAGCTTTCTTT. As protein: CASSLQVNTEAFF.

This clone has only a few counts. J is TRBJ2-3 and V is TRBV30; the match to TRBD2 covers 7 bases. Germline V gene sequence: CDR1 GTSNPN, CDR2 SVGIG (reference sequence). CDR3 length equals 15 residues. With 2 bases clipped from V and 2 bases from J, the junction kept 7 bases outside the gene matches. The CDR3 region is CAWSTTSRDTDTQYF. CDR3 nucleotides: TGTGCCTGGAGTACGACTAGCCGAGACACAGATACGCAGTATTTT.

The chain carries TRBV10-3 and TRBJ2-5; the D is unclear. The germline V and J ends were trimmed by 3 bases and 5 bases, with 4 bases remaining between them. The germline V gene encodes CDR1 ENHRY and CDR2 SYGVKD. This CDR3 has 11 residues. The CDR3 is CAISDRETQYF. As DNA, the CDR3 is TGTGCCATCAGTGACAGGGAGACCCAGTACTTC.

A few counts support this clone. This chain connects TRBV18 to TRBJ1-2; TRBD1 matches 7 bases. Germline V gene data show CDR1 as KGHSH and CDR2 as LQKENI. CDR3 size: 14 residues. The V segment lost 1 base and the J segment 7 bases; nucleotides outside the gene matches: 6. DNA for the CDR3: TGTGCCAGCTCACCACGGCGACAGGGCGGTGGCTACACCTTC. Translating it yields CASSPRRQGGGYTF. The full variable domain, rest sourced from reference TRBV18 and TRBJ1-2, is NAGVMQNPRHLVRRRGQEARLRCSPMKGHSHVYWYRQLPEEGLKFMVYLQKENIIDESGMPKERFSAEFPKEGPSILRIQQVVRGDSAAYFCASSPRRQGGGYTFGSGTRLTVV.

The chain recombines TRBV2 with TRBJ1-5, with D unresolved. V was cut by 3 bases and J by 0 bases, with 6 bases left in between. Germline loops: CDR1 SNHLY, CDR2 FYNNEI. CDR3 length: 14 residues. The CDR3, as DNA: TGTGCCAGCAGTGACCATCATAGCAATCAGCCCCAGCATTTT. Protein sequence: CASSDHHSNQPQHF.

This sequence joins TRBV10-1 and TRBJ1-1; D possibly corresponds to TRBD1 (5 bases). Germline values: CDR1 WNHNN, CDR2 SYGVQD (reference sequence). This CDR3 spans 14 amino acids. V was clipped by 5 bases and J by 1 base, with 11 bases between them. CDR3 nucleotides: TGCGCCAGCAGTAGCGACAGACAGAACACTGAAGCTTTCTTT. Residues: CASSSDRQNTEAFF.

As for this clone: A much bigger clone sits one base away, suggesting this may be a read error. The same CDR3 also results from other DNA sequences found in this sample. V and J are TRBV6-5 and TRBJ2-2; 10 bases align to TRBD1. Germline V lookup: CDR1 MNHEY, CDR2 SVGAGI. The CDR3 sequence is 14 residues long. V dropped 4 bases and J dropped 4; count of bases not matched to a gene: 0. The CDR3 spells CASSWTGGTGELFF. The CDR3, as DNA: TGTGCCAGCAGTTGGACAGGGGGCACCGGGGAGCTGTTTTTT.

The rearrangement links TRBV28 to TRBJ1-1; 7 positions match TRBD1. Germline V gene sequence: CDR1 MDHEN, CDR2 SYDVKM. The CDR3 length is 14 residues. With 6 bases clipped from V and 5 bases from J, the junction kept 9 bases outside the gene matches. Here the CDR3 reads CASRRTGRRTEAFF. The CDR3 DNA is TGTGCCAGCAGGAGGACAGGTCGGAGGACTGAAGCTTTCTTT.